Below, 4 T cell receptor beta chains from the same sample are listed, as sequenced in a study of blood T cells in healthy people across ages. With a J-beta primer mix and a sample-barcoded 5' primer, a second PCR ran about 7 to 12 cycles. TCRdb recomputed calls from the 5' RACE reads with MiXCR, one row per CDR3 protein. The top ten clones hold roughly 23% of a sample with around 1,900,000 distinct CDR3 sequences, 30% to 40% of them seen once. The sequencing input was blood. The receptors shown here come from a human donor in good health.

CDR3 nucleotides: TGCAGCGTAACAACAGGGCGCTCCTACGAGCAGTACTTC. Its protein is CSVTTGRSYEQYF. V is TRBV29-1 and J is TRBJ2-7; maybe TRBD1 (6 bases). The CDR3 runs 13 residues. V was trimmed by 6 bases and J by 0 bases, leaving 12 bases between them. Germline CDR1 reads SQVTM; CDR2 reads ANQGSEA.

The V gene is TRBV5-5, the J gene TRBJ2-7; unclear D gene. V dropped 5 bases and J dropped 2 bases, with 14 bases sitting between them. The V gene's germline CDR1 is SGHKS and CDR2 YYEKEE (reference sequence). CDR3 length: 14 residues. CDR3 sequence: CASRWIPGTYEQYF. The CDR3 DNA reads TGTGCCAGCAGATGGATCCCAGGAACCTACGAGCAGTACTTC.

J is TRBJ1-3 and V is TRBV13; D is perhaps TRBD1 (6 bases). Looked up from germline, CDR1 is PRHDT and CDR2 is FYEKMQ (reference sequence). CDR3 length: 15 amino acids. Trimming cost V 0 bases and J 7 bases, with 13 bases left between them. The CDR3 here is CASSLGDSEMNTIYF. For the CDR3, the DNA is TGTGCCAGCAGCTTAGGGGACAGCGAAATGAACACCATATATTTT.

About this clonotype itself: The junction departs from the called germline gene at one end, perhaps through a read error. The chain couples TRBV10-3 to TRBJ2-7; 11 bases align to TRBD2. The CDR3 loop spans 14 amino acids. CDR1 is ENHRY, CDR2 SYGVKD, per germline. The CDR3 here is CVISPSGGYYEQYF. The CDR3 bases are TGTGTCATCAGCCCTAGCGGGGGGTACTACGAGCAGTACTTC.